This passage covers 26 T cell receptor beta chains from one sample sequenced in a study of vaccination and CD4 T cells after COVID-19. Their antigens are not known. With the Oncomine TCR Beta short-read assay, DNA from cultured CD4+ T cells was sequenced. MiXCR, run by TCRdb on the PCR reads, gives a single entry per CDR3 protein. The sample lists fewer than 11,000 distinct CDR3 sequences, 30% occurring once. Treatment defined: roughly 11-day PBMC culture with coronavirus spike peptide pools or control peptides (ViraFEST assay). The sample here was CD4+ T cells from blood, cultured in vitro, taken after SARS-CoV-2 vaccination. The source is a human donor who had recovered from COVID-19.

This clonotype is large (0.1 to 1%) within its sample. This chain connects TRBV6-2 or TRBV6-3 to TRBJ1-5; D gene unclear. V was shortened by 2 bases and J by 7 bases, with 15 bases between the two germline ends. From germline, CDR1 is MNHEY and CDR2 SVGEGT. The CDR3 has 15 residues. This CDR3 is CASSYIEGRGQPQHF. The CDR3 DNA follows: TGTGCCAGCAGTTACATCGAGGGCCGAGGACAGCCCCAGCATTTT.

In this sample, this clonotype turned up a few times. The rearrangement links TRBV11-1 to TRBJ2-4; tentatively, D is TRBD1 (6 bases). In germline, CDR1 is SGHAT, CDR2 FQDESV (reference sequence). The CDR3 has 16 residues. Trimming removed 5 bases at V and 1 base at J, with 15 bases between. The DNA of the CDR3 is TGTGCCAGCAGCCGACAGGAAGATGGCGCCAAAAACATTCAGTACTTC. Translation: CASSRQEDGAKNIQYF.

The chain has TRBV7-2 and TRBJ1-2, with D uncertain. The germline gives CDR1 SGHTA, CDR2 FQGNSA. CDR3 length: 11 amino acids. V was trimmed by 6 bases and J by 3 bases, leaving 5 bases between them. The chain's CDR3 is CASSFDYGYTF. The DNA for the CDR3 is TGTGCCAGCAGTTTTGACTATGGCTACACCTTC.

By proportion, this clonotype is large. V and J are TRBV28 and TRBJ2-5; TRBD2 agrees at 12 bases. V was pared by 6 bases and J by 5 bases, with 7 bases of the junction left unmatched. CDR1 and CDR2 from the germline V gene are MDHEN and SYDVKM. CDR3 length equals 15 residues. CDR3 amino acids: CASSRTSGDSETQYF. In DNA, the CDR3 is TGTGCCAGCAGCCGGACTAGCGGGGACTCGGAGACCCAGTACTTC.

This clonotype was counted only a few times. The chain has TRBV7-2 and TRBJ2-3; 15 nucleotides match TRBD2. J gave up 8 bases and V 4 bases, and 7 bases lay outside the gene matches. Per the germline V gene, CDR1 is SGHTA and CDR2 is FQGNSA. There are 16 residues in the CDR3. This chain's CDR3 is CASSSRTSGRAGTQYF. The CDR3 bases are TGTGCCAGCAGCTCCCGGACTAGCGGGAGGGCAGGTACGCAGTATTTT.

The genes are TRBV2 and TRBJ1-2; a weak D match, TRBD1 (5 bases). The V end was cut by 4 bases, the J end by 8 bases, with 20 bases between. This CDR3 is 15 amino acids long. The germline V gene has CDR1 SNHLY and CDR2 FYNNEI. The CDR3 nucleotides read TGTGCCAGCAGTGTACTTTCAGGGTTGGTGGGGGGCTACACCTTC. It encodes CASSVLSGLVGGYTF.

This clonotype was found a few times. J is TRBJ2-1 and V is TRBV6-5; the match to TRBD1 covers 7 bases. Germline-derived CDR1 and CDR2 are MNHEY and SVGAGI. The CDR3 covers 15 residues. Trimming cost V 4 bases and J 3 bases; bases outside gene matches: 6. CDR3: CASSSPGQSYNEQFF. The CDR3 bases are TGTGCCAGCAGTTCACCGGGACAGAGCTACAATGAGCAGTTCTTC.

This clonotype was counted a few times. The chain carries TRBV20-1 and TRBJ2-2, with 7 bases aligning to TRBD2. V trimming: 0 bases; J trimming: 3 bases; junction bases outside the gene matches: 13. The length of the CDR3 is 18 residues. Germline lookup yields CDR1 DFQATT and CDR2 SNEGSKA (reference sequence). DNA for the CDR3: TGCAGTGCTAGAGATCCGGGAGGCTTGGGGACGGACACCGGGGAGCTGTTTTTT. Protein product: CSARDPGGLGTDTGELFF.

The CDR3 loop reads CASRRQVGEKLFF. The CDR3 nucleotides are TGTGCCAGCAGACGTCAGGTCGGCGAAAAACTGTTTTTT. The chain recombines TRBV7-9 with TRBJ1-4; D unresolved. Trimming took off 6 bases at V and 8 bases at J, with 13 bases between the two ends. The CDR3 is 13 amino acids. Looked up from germline, CDR1 is SEHNR and CDR2 is FQNEAQ (reference sequence).

This clonotype was seen only a few times. The junction and the germline gene differ at one end; a read error may be behind it. The V call is TRBV7-9, the J call TRBJ1-4; the D is unclear. The CDR3 runs to 13 residues. Germline V gives CDR1 SEHNR, CDR2 FQNEAQ (reference sequence). For the CDR3, the DNA is TGTGCCAGCAGCTTAGCGACTACTGAAAAACTGTTTTTT. This codes for CASSLATTEKLFF.

The V and J genes are TRBV7-2 and TRBJ2-1; the D is unclear. The ends were cut back, 6 bases at V and 1 base at J, with 13 bases in the middle. The CDR3 has 15 residues. Germline CDR1 reads SGHTA; CDR2 reads FQGNSA. The CDR3 region is CASRSGVVSYNEQFF. DNA of the CDR3: TGTGCCAGCAGGTCAGGTGTCGTTTCCTACAATGAGCAGTTCTTC.

The rearrangement joins TRBV20-1 to TRBJ1-6; D is ambiguous. Trimming left V 5 bases short and J 8 bases short, with 13 bases between. This CDR3 has 13 residues. The germline V gene has CDR1 DFQATT and CDR2 SNEGSKA (reference sequence). The chain's CDR3 is CSAPARGYSPLHF. For the CDR3, the DNA is TGCAGTGCTCCGGCGCGGGGTTATTCACCCCTCCACTTT.

This clonotype was picked up a small number of times. The chain employs TRBV19 and TRBJ2-3; the D gene is possibly TRBD2 (6 bases). V shed 10 bases and J shed 4 bases, with 21 bases lying between them. Germline V gene sequence: CDR1 LNHDA, CDR2 SQIVND (reference sequence). The CDR3 has 15 residues. The CDR3 DNA reads as TGTGCCACCTCCACTGGGCCGGGGGTGGCAGATACGCAGTATTTT. Protein: CATSTGPGVADTQYF.

The genes are TRBV30 and TRBJ2-3, with no clear D. Trimming cost V 0 bases and J 9 bases, with 10 bases left between them. The CDR3 spans 12 residues. CDR1 GTSNPN and CDR2 SVGIG come from the germline V gene (reference sequence). The CDR3 DNA sequence: TGTGCCTGGAGTGTAAGGTCTATCACGCAGTATTTT. Translated, it gives CAWSVRSITQYF. Supplemented by reference TRBV30 and TRBJ2-3, the full variable domain reads SQTIHQWPATLVQPVGSPLSLECTVEGTSNPNLYWYRQAAGRGLQLLFYSVGIGQISSEVPQNLSASRPQDRQFILSSKKLLLSDSGFYLCAWSVRSITQYFGPGTRLTVL.

This clonotype was seen a few times. V usage is TRBV7-9 and J usage is TRBJ2-7, with a weak D call TRBD2 (6 bases). Germline lookup yields CDR1 SEHNR and CDR2 FQNEAQ (reference sequence). The CDR3 has 12 amino acids. Trimming removed 5 bases from V and 5 bases from J, with 10 bases in between. CDR3 nucleotide sequence: TGTGCCAGCAGCGAAACGGGAGACGAGCAGTACTTC. The encoded protein is CASSETGDEQYF.

The genes are TRBV27 and TRBJ2-4; 13 positions agree with TRBD2. The germline CDR1 and CDR2 sequences are MNHEY and SMNVEV (reference sequence). CDR3 length: 16 residues. Trimming at V came to 6 bases and at J to 1 base, leaving 3 bases not matched to a gene. DNA for the CDR3: TGTGCCAGCAGCCTGACTAGCGGGAGGGCCAAAAACATTCAGTACTTC. Its translation: CASSLTSGRAKNIQYF.

The CDR3 DNA reads as TGTGCCAGCAGCTTAGTCAGGGCTAGCGGGACAGGGGAGCAGTACTTC. Translating it yields CASSLVRASGTGEQYF. The rearrangement uses TRBV7-8 and TRBJ2-7; D tentatively reads TRBD1 or TRBD2 (9 bases each). CDR3 size: 16 residues. Trimming left V 1 base short and J 7 bases short, with 20 bases between. CDR1 and CDR2 (germline): SGHVS, FQNEAQ.

The CDR3 DNA follows: TGTGCCAGTAGAACCTTAAGGTCCGGACTCCTCAGCGAGCTGTTTTTT. Protein sequence: CASRTLRSGLLSELFF. The chain employs TRBV19 and TRBJ2-2; D is perhaps TRBD2 (5 bases). Germline CDR1 reads LNHDA; CDR2 reads SQIVND (reference sequence). The CDR3 runs to 16 residues. Trimming left V 6 bases short and J 11 bases short, with 25 bases between. Variable domain in full (rest from reference TRBV19 and TRBJ2-2): DGGITQSPKYLFRKEGQNVTLSCEQNLNHDAMYWYRQDPGQGLRLIYYSQIVNDFQKGDIAEGYSVSREKKESFPLTVTSAQKNPTAFYLCASRTLRSGLLSELFFGEGSRLTVL.

The gene calls are TRBV27 and TRBJ1-1; D might be TRBD1 (5 bases). The CDR3 has 12 residues. Per germline, CDR1 MNHEY and CDR2 SMNVEV (reference sequence). Trimming took 4 bases from V and 8 from J, leaving 11 bases between them. CDR3 bases: TGTGCCAGCAGTTCGCGTGGGGGGGAAGCTTTCTTT. It translates to CASSSRGGEAFF.

This chain uses TRBV19 with TRBJ1-5; 9 bases are shared with TRBD1. Per the germline V gene, CDR1 is LNHDA and CDR2 is SQIVND (reference sequence). With V trimmed by 5 bases and J by 4 bases, 15 bases remained unmatched. This CDR3 spans 18 amino acids. DNA for the CDR3: TGTGCCAGTAGTCTTGCAATACGGACAGGGGCCAAGAATCAGCCCCAGCATTTT. Translated: CASSLAIRTGAKNQPQHF.

The rearrangement links TRBV10-1 to TRBJ2-3, with 9 bases identical to TRBD2. Germline lookup yields CDR1 WNHNN and CDR2 SYGVQD (reference sequence). The CDR3 has 16 amino acids. Germline trimming cut 3 bases from V and 4 bases from J; bases unmatched to any gene: 8. As DNA, the CDR3 is TGCGCCAGCAGTGAAGGGGGACTAGCAGGCGCAGATACGCAGTATTTT. Protein sequence: CASSEGGLAGADTQYF.

This chain links TRBV6-1 with TRBJ2-3; TRBD1 matches at 10 bases. There are 15 residues in the CDR3. The J segment lost 8 bases and the V segment lost 6 bases, leaving 11 bases of the junction unmatched. Germline V gene lookup returns CDR1 MNHNS and CDR2 SASEGT. In DNA, the CDR3 is TGTGCCAGCAGCCCAGGGACAGGGGCACTGGGTACGCAGTATTTT. This encodes CASSPGTGALGTQYF.

As DNA, the CDR3 is TGTGCCAGCAGCTTAGTGGTAGGCTCAGTCGAGCAGTACTTC. Encoded protein: CASSLVVGSVEQYF. The chain employs TRBV11-2 and TRBJ2-7; D is unclear. Looked up from germline, CDR1 is SGHAT and CDR2 is FQNNGV. The CDR3 is 14 amino acids. Trimming cost V 1 base and J 6 bases, with 13 bases left between them.

The V and J genes are TRBV30 and TRBJ1-2; perhaps TRBD1 as D (6 bases). The CDR3 has 14 residues. Trimming left V 4 bases short and J 5 bases short, with 17 bases between. Germline V lookup: CDR1 GTSNPN, CDR2 SVGIG (reference sequence). CDR3 bases: TGTGCCTGGATGAAGGGGGGGAAGGGGTATGGCTACACCTTC. It specifies CAWMKGGKGYGYTF.

The chain links TRBV4-3 to TRBJ2-5; 12 positions match TRBD1. The CDR3 loop spans 17 amino acids. V was clipped by 0 bases and J by 4 bases; unmatched bases: 6. The germline gives CDR1 LGHNA, CDR2 YSLEER. CDR3 in amino acids: CASSQDRDRGLGETQYF. The CDR3 DNA reads as TGCGCCAGCAGCCAAGATCGGGACAGGGGGCTGGGAGAGACCCAGTACTTC.

J is TRBJ1-2 and V is TRBV5-1; TRBD1 matches 8 bases. Germline CDR1 reads SGHRS; CDR2 reads YFSETQ. Trimming took 4 bases from V and 1 from J; bases not matched to a gene: 6. This CDR3 contains 15 residues. As DNA, the CDR3 is TGCGCCAGCAGCCCCAGGACAGGGCATAACTATGGCTACACCTTC. Amino acids: CASSPRTGHNYGYTF.